This T cell receptor (beta chain) is drawn from a study of Graves' ophthalmopathy and Graves' hyperthyroidism. From RNA, the CDR3 regions of TCR beta chains were amplified and sequenced. The first round was an RT-PCR with HTBI primers, and the second round was a multiplex PCR. MiXCR was run by TCRdb on the multiplex PCR reads, yielding one entry per CDR3 protein. The data show approximately 540,000 distinct CDR3 sequences, less than 40% seen once. In this cohort, patients with other autoimmune diseases, uncontrolled infections, pregnancy or lactation were excluded. Establishment of the diagnosis relied upon clinical symptoms, serum thyroxine, TRAb, thyroid ultrasound and orbital computed tomography. The CDR3 loop spans 16 amino acids. V dropped 1 base and J dropped 8 bases, with 20 bases sitting between them. Germline-derived CDR1 and CDR2 are LNHDA and SQIVND (reference sequence).

The origin of this receptor is an adult man with Graves' hyperthyroidism. V gene TRBV19 combines with J gene TRBJ1-2; D gene ambiguous. Sequences were obtained from peripheral blood or thyroid tissue (not recorded which). The CDR3 nucleotides are TGTGCCAGTAGTATAGTAGTTCGGGGTTCGACTATCGGCTACACCTTC. Translated: CASSIVVRGSTIGYTF. The full variable domain, its missing parts supplied by reference TRBV19 and TRBJ1-2, is DGGITQSPKYLFRKEGQNVTLSCEQNLNHDAMYWYRQDPGQGLRLIYYSQIVNDFQKGDIAEGYSVSREKKESFPLTVTSAQKNPTAFYLCASSIVVRGSTIGYTFGSGTRLTVV.